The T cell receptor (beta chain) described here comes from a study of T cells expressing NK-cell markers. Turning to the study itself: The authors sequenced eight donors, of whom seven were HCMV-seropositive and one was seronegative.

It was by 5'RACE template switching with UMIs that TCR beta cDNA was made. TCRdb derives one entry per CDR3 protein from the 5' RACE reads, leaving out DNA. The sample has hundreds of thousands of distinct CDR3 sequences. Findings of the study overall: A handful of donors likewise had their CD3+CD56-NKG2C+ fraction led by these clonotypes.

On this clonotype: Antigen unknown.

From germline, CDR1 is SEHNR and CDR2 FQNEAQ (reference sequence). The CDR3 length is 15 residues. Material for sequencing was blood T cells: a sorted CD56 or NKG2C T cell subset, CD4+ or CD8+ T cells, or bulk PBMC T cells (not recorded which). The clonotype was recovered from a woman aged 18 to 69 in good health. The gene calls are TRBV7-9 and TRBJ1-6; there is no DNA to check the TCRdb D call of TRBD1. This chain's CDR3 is CASSPTGRTGSPLHF.